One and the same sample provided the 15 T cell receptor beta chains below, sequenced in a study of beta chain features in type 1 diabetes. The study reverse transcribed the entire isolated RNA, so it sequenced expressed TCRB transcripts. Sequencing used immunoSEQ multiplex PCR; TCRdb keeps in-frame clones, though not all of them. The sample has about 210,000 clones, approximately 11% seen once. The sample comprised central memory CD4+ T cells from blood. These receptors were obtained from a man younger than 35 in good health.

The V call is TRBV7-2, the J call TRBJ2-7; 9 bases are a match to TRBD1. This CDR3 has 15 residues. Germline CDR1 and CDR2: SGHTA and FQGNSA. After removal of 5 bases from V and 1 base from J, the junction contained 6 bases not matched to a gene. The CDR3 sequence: CASSLQTGGSYEQYF. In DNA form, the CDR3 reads TGTGCCAGCAGCCTACAGACAGGGGGTTCCTACGAGCAGTACTTC.

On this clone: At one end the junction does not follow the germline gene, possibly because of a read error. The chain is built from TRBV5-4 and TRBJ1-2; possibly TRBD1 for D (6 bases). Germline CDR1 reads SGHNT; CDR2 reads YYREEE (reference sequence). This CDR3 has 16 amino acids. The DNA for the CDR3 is TGCGCCAGCAGCCAAGAACTTTCGACAGGTTTCACGGGCTACACCTTC. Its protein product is CASSQELSTGFTGYTF.

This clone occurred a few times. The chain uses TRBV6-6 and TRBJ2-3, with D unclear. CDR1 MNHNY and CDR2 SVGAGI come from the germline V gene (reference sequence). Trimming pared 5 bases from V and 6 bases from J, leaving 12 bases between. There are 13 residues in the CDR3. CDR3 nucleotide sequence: TGTGCCAGCAGTCACCATCCCGGCGATACGCAGTATTTT. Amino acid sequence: CASSHHPGDTQYF.

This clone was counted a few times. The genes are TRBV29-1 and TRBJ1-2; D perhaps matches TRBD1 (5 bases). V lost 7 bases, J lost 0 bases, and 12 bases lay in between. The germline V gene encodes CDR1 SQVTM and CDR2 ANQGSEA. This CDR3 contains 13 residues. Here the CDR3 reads CSARAGSNYGYTF. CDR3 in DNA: TGCAGCGCCCGTGCAGGGTCTAACTATGGCTACACCTTC.

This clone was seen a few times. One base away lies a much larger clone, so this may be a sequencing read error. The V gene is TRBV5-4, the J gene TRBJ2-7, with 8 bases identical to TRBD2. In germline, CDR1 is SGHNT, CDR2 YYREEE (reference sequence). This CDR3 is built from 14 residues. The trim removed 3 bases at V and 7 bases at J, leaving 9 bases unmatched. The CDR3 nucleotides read TGTGCCAGCAGCTCAACGGGAGGGAAGGGAGAGCAGTACTTC. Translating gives CASSSTGGKGEQYF.

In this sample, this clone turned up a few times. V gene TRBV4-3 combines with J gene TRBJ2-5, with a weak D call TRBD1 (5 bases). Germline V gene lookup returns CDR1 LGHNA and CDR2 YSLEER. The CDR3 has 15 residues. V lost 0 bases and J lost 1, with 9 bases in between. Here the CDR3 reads CASSQDRTGQETQYF. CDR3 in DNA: TGCGCCAGCAGCCAAGATCGAACAGGCCAAGAGACCCAGTACTTC.

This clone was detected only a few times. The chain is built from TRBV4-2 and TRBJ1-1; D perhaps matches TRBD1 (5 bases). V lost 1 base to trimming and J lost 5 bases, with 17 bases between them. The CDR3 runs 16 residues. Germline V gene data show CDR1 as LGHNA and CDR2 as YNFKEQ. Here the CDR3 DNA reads TGTGCCAGCAGCCAAGTATCTGTCCAGGGTAGGACTGAAGCTTTCTTT. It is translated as CASSQVSVQGRTEAFF.

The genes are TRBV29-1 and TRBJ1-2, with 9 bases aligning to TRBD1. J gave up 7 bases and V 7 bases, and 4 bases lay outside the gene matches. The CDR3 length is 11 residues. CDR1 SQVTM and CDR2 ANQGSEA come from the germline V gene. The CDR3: CSGKTGGGYTF. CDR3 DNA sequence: TGCAGCGGGAAGACAGGGGGTGGCTACACCTTC.

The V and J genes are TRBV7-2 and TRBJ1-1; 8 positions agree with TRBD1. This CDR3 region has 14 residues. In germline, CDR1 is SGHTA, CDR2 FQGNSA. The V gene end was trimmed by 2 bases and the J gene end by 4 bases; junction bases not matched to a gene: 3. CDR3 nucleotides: TGTGCCAGCAGCTTATCGACAGGGGTCACTGAAGCTTTCTTT. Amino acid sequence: CASSLSTGVTEAFF. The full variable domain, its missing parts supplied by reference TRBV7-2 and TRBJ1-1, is GAGVSQSPSNKVTEKGKDVELRCDPISGHTALYWYRQSLGQGLEFLIYFQGNSAPDKSGLPSDRFSAERTGGSVSTLTIQRTQQEDSAVYLCASSLSTGVTEAFFGQGTRLTVV.

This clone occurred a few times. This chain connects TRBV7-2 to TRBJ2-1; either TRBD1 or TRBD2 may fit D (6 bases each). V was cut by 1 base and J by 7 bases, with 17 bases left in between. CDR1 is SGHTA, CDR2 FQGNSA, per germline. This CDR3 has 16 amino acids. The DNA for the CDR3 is TGTGCCAGCAGCTTAGGAACGAGGGGGGAGTATAATGAGCAGTTCTTC. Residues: CASSLGTRGEYNEQFF.

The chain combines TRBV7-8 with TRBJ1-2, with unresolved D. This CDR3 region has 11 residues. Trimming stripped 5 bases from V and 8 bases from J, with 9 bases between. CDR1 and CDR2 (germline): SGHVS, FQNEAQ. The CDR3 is CASSPGAGYTF. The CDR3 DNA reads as TGTGCCAGCAGCCCAGGAGCCGGCTACACCTTC.

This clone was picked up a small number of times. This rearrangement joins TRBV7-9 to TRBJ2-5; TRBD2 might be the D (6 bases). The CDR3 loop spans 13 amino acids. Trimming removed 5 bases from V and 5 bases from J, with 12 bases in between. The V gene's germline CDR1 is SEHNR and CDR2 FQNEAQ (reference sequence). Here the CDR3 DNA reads TGTGCCAGCAGCCCGGAGGGAGGCGAGACCCAGTACTTC. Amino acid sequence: CASSPEGGETQYF.

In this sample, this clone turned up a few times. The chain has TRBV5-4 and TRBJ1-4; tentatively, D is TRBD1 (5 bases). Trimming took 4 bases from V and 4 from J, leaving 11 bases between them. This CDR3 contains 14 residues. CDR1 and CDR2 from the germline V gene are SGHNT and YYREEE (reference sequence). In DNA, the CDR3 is TGTGCCAGCAGCCGATGGGACCTTAATGAAAAACTGTTTTTT. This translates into CASSRWDLNEKLFF.

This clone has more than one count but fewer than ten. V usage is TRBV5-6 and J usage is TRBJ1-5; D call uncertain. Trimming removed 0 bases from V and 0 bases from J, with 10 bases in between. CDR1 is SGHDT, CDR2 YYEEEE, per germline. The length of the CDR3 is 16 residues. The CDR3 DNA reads TGTGCCAGCAGCTTGGCGGACGGGGATAGCAATCAGCCCCAGCATTTT. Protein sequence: CASSLADGDSNQPQHF.

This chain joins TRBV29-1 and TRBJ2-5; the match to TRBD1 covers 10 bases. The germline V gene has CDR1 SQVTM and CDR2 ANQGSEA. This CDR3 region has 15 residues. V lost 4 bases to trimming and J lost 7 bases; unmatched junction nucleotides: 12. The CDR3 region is CSVGTSGTGAGTQYF. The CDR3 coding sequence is TGCAGCGTTGGAACATCCGGGACAGGGGCGGGGACCCAGTACTTC. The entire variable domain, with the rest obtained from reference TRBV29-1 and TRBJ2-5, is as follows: SAVISQKPSRDICQRGTSLTIQCQVDSQVTMMFWYRQQPGQSLTLIATANQGSEATYESGFVIDKFPISRPNLTFSTLTVSNMSPEDSSIYLCSVGTSGTGAGTQYFGPGTRLLVL.